A single sample gave rise to the 15 T cell receptor beta chains below, sequenced in a study of blood T cell repertoires in COVID-19. Clones were sequenced by immunoSEQ multiplex PCR, and TCRdb holds only the in-frame ones, with some missing. The repertoire includes 100,000 or so clones, less than 85% of them detected once, and 1.5% to 2% sits in the top ten. What was sequenced was peripheral blood. Source of these receptors: a woman in her 70s with active or convalescent COVID-19.

The rearrangement joins TRBV5-8 to TRBJ2-4; no definite D call. Trimming stripped 4 bases from V and 9 bases from J, with 11 bases between. The CDR3 contains 12 residues. Germline CDR1 and CDR2: SGHTS and YDEGEE. The CDR3: CASSPLIAIQYF. CDR3 coding DNA: TGTGCCAGCAGCCCACTCATTGCCATTCAGTACTTC.

The J gene is TRBJ1-5, the V gene TRBV28; D is possibly TRBD1 (5 bases). The CDR3 totals 14 residues. V was cut by 6 bases and J by 5 bases, with 14 bases left in between. The germline V gene has CDR1 MDHEN and CDR2 SYDVKM. CDR3 DNA sequence: TGTGCCAGCAGGGGGCCGGGGGGGTATCAGCCCCAGCATTTT. Amino acids: CASRGPGGYQPQHF.

The chain couples TRBV5-6 to TRBJ1-5; D is unresolved. The length of the CDR3 is 14 residues. V lost 2 bases and J lost 10, with 16 bases in between. Per germline, CDR1 SGHDT and CDR2 YYEEEE. The DNA of the CDR3 is TGTGCCAGCAGCTTTGGAGTAAGTGCCGAACCCCAGCATTTT. It yields the protein CASSFGVSAEPQHF.

V is TRBV6-2 or TRBV6-3 and J is TRBJ2-1; no clear D. The CDR3 runs 12 residues. CDR1 and CDR2 (germline): MNHEY, SVGEGT. With 0 bases removed from V and 12 bases from J, the gap between germline ends came to 9 bases. CDR3 in DNA: TGTGCCAGCAGTTACTCTGACATGGGGCAGTTCTTC. Its protein is CASSYSDMGQFF.

This chain joins TRBV2 and TRBJ1-1; 7 bases match TRBD1. The CDR3 is 14 amino acids. The ends lost 3 bases at V and 5 bases at J; junction bases unmatched: 6. Germline loops: CDR1 SNHLY, CDR2 FYNNEI. This CDR3 is CASSEEGAETEAFF. In DNA form, the CDR3 reads TGTGCCAGCAGTGAGGAGGGGGCAGAGACTGAAGCTTTCTTT.

The rearrangement joins TRBV19 to TRBJ1-3; maybe TRBD1 (6 bases). V was pared by 3 bases and J by 0 bases, with 12 bases between. Germline CDR1 reads LNHDA; CDR2 reads SQIVND (reference sequence). This CDR3 region has 16 residues. The CDR3 here is CASSIFRTDSGNTIYF. CDR3 DNA sequence: TGTGCCAGTAGTATTTTTAGGACAGACTCTGGAAACACCATATATTTT.

The chain is built from TRBV29-1 and TRBJ1-3; 7 bases match TRBD1. The ends lost 4 bases at V and 1 base at J; junction bases unmatched: 4. The CDR3 loop spans 14 amino acids. CDR1 is SQVTM and CDR2 is ANQGSEA in the germline V gene. The CDR3 sequence: CSVGQGGSGNTIYF. In DNA form, the CDR3 reads TGCAGCGTTGGGCAGGGGGGATCTGGAAACACCATATATTTT.

This sequence joins TRBV3-1 (or the pseudogene TRBV3-2) and TRBJ2-1; D remains ambiguous. V lost 5 bases and J lost 5, with 10 bases in between. Germline V gives CDR1 LGHDT, CDR2 YNNKEL (reference sequence). The CDR3 has 13 residues. As DNA, the CDR3 is TGTGCCAGCAGCGTTCGACTCGACAATGAGCAGTTCTTC. It yields the protein CASSVRLDNEQFF.

The V call is TRBV3-1 (or the pseudogene TRBV3-2), the J call TRBJ2-3, with TRBD1 matching over 7 bases. The trim removed 4 bases at V and 0 bases at J, leaving 4 bases unmatched. Germline lookup yields CDR1 LGHDT and CDR2 YNNKEL (reference sequence). The CDR3 consists of 15 residues. The CDR3 nucleotides are TGTGCCAGCAGCCCGACGGGACAGAGCACAGATACGCAGTATTTT. Residues: CASSPTGQSTDTQYF.

CDR3 coding DNA: TGTGCCAGCAGCTCGTGGGAGGGCCTCTTGACCGGGGAGCTGTTTTTT. Protein: CASSSWEGLLTGELFF. The chain has TRBV5-4 and TRBJ2-2, with 7 bases matching TRBD2. V lost 3 bases to trimming and J lost 5 bases; unmatched junction nucleotides: 10. The CDR3 is 16 residues long. Per germline, CDR1 SGHNT and CDR2 YYREEE (reference sequence).

In DNA form, the CDR3 reads TGTGCCAGCAGCTTCTTCAATCAGCCCCAGCATTTT. Protein product: CASSFFNQPQHF. This chain uses TRBV5-8 with TRBJ1-5; D is uncertain. The CDR3 has 12 residues. The V and J ends lost 2 bases and 3 bases respectively, with 3 bases between them. CDR1 is SGHTS, CDR2 YDEGEE, per germline.

The V gene is TRBV27, the J gene TRBJ1-2; 8 bases line up with TRBD1. V trimming: 6 bases; J trimming: 4 bases; junction bases outside the gene matches: 13. Per the germline V gene, CDR1 is MNHEY and CDR2 is SMNVEV (reference sequence). This CDR3 region has 16 residues. This CDR3 reads CASRPRQGMGLYGYTF. Here the CDR3 DNA reads TGTGCCAGCAGGCCTCGACAGGGGATGGGGCTCTATGGCTACACCTTC.

In its sample, this clone was seen once. The CDR3 nucleotides are TGTGCCAGCAGTTATAAACTAGCGGGGGATGAGCAGTTCTTC. This codes for CASSYKLAGDEQFF. The V and J genes are TRBV6-2 or TRBV6-3 and TRBJ2-1, with 11 bases fitting TRBD2. The CDR3 loop spans 14 amino acids. Germline loops: CDR1 MNHEY, CDR2 SVGEGT. V shed 3 bases and J 8 bases; nucleotides not matched to a gene: 3.

There are a few counts of this clone. The chain employs TRBV11-3 and TRBJ1-3; 9 nucleotides agree with TRBD1. The junction had 5 bases not matched to a gene; V was cut back by 5 bases and J by 3 bases. The CDR3 extends over 15 amino acids. Germline V gives CDR1 SGHNT, CDR2 YENEEA. The CDR3 sequence is CASSLTGGVGNTIYF. DNA for the CDR3: TGTGCCAGCAGCCTAACAGGGGGCGTTGGAAACACCATATATTTT.

The V gene is TRBV5-5, the J gene TRBJ2-5; 8 bases are a match to TRBD2. The CDR3 is made up of 15 amino acids. Germline CDR1 and CDR2: SGHKS and YYEKEE (reference sequence). Trimming removed 4 bases from V and 2 bases from J; junction bases left unmatched: 7. CDR3 DNA: TGTGCCAGCAGCAGGACTAGCCCTAGTCAAGAGACCCAGTACTTC. Encoded protein: CASSRTSPSQETQYF.